This TCR beta chain was profiled in a study of T-cell reconstitution after alpha-beta-depleted transplantation in children. Germline V gives CDR1 MNHEY, CDR2 SVGAGI. Trimming took 2 bases from V and 7 from J, leaving 27 bases between them. CDR3 length: 19 amino acids. Unique molecular identifiers tagged the TCRbeta library. In TCRdb, the PCR reads were re-called with MiXCR into one record per CDR3 protein. The sample consists of 250,000 to 350,000 distinct CDR3 sequences, around 9.6% of them appearing once. The table lists this clonotype with many counts. Sequenced here: PBMCs from the stem cell graft donor, sampled from the stem cell graft. The V gene is TRBV6-5, the J gene TRBJ2-1; D may correspond to TRBD1 or TRBD2 (5 bases each). The clonotype comes from a human donor who donated a stem cell graft to a child with SCID. The CDR3 DNA reads as TGTGCCAGCAGTTACCGCGGAACTAGGGGATTTGTATTCTTAAATGAGCAGTTCTTC. It codes for CASSYRGTRGFVFLNEQFF.